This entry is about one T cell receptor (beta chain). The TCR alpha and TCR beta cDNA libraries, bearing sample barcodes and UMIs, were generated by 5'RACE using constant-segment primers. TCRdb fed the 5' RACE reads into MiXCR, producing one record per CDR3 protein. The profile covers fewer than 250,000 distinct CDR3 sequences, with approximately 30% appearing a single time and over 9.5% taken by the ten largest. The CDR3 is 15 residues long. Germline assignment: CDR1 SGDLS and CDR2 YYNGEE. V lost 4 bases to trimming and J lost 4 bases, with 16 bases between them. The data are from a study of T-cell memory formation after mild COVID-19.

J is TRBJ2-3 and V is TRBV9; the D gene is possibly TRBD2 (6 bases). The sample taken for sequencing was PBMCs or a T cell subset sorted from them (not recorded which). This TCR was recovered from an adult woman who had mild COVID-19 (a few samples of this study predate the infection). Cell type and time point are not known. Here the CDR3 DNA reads TGTGCCAGCAGCATGGGGGGAGGTGACGCAGATACGCAGTATTTT. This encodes CASSMGGGDADTQYF.